Sequencing of this TCR beta chain was carried out in a study of CD8 T cells in ankylosing spondylitis. Regarding the study as a whole: The authors reported significant enrichment of disease-linked clones in matched ankylosing spondylitis synovial fluid. Eight highly homologous variants formed a TCR beta motif that appeared characteristic of ankylosing spondylitis blood. The authors found the disease-linked clones to be CD8+ and relatively rare in peripheral blood.

Researchers built TCR beta libraries using quantitative 5'-RACE with molecular barcodes. In TCRdb, the 5' RACE reads were re-called with MiXCR into one record per CDR3 protein. The sample lists roughly 700,000 distinct CDR3 sequences; 15% to 20% were seen once. The sample holds many counts of this clonotype. Its antigen is undetermined. The CDR3 loop spans 13 amino acids. The V end lost 5 bases, the J end lost 4 bases, and 9 bases lay between the germline ends. This TCR was sampled from a male donor with ankylosing spondylitis. J is TRBJ1-3 and V is TRBV12-3 or TRBV12-4, with D perhaps TRBD1 (5 bases). The sample consisted of blood, either unsorted or a sorted T cell fraction (not recorded which). The CDR3 is CASSPTGGNTIYF. CDR3 DNA sequence: TGTGCCAGCAGTCCCACAGGAGGAAACACCATATATTTT.